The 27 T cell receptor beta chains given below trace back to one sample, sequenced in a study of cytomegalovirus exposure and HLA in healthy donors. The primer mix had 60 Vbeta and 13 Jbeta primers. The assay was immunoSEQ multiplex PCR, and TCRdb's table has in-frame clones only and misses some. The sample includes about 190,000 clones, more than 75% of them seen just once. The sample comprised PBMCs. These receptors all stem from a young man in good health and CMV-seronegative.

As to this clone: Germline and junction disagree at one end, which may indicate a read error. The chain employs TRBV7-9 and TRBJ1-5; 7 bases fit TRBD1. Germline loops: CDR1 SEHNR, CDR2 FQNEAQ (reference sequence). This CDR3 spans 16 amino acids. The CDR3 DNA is TGTTCCAGCAGCGCACAGGGGCGAGTCCCTAATCAGCCCCAGCATTTT. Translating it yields CSSSAQGRVPNQPQHF.

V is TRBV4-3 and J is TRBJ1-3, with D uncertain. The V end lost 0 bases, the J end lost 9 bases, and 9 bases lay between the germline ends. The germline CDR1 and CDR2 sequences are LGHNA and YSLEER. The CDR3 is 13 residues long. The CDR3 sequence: CASSQDKGGTIYF. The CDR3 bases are TGCGCCAGCAGCCAAGATAAGGGAGGCACCATATATTTT.

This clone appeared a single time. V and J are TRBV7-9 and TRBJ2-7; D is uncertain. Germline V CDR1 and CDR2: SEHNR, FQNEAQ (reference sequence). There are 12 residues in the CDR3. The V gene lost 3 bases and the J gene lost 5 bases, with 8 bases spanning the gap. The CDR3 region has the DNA TGTGCCAGCAGCTTCACCCAGAACGAGCAGTACTTC. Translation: CASSFTQNEQYF. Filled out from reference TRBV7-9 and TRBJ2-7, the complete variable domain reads DTGVSQNPRHKITKRGQNVTFRCDPISEHNRLYWYRQTLGQGPEFLTYFQNEAQLEKSRLLSDRFSAERPKGSFSTLEIQRTEQGDSAMYLCASSFTQNEQYFGPGTRLTVT.

DNA of the CDR3: TGTGCCAGCATGCAAAACAGGGGGGTAGAGACCCAGTACTTC. The encoded protein is CASMQNRGVETQYF. This chain uses TRBV7-8 with TRBJ2-5, with 8 bases fitting TRBD1. J gave up 4 bases and V 7 bases, and 8 bases lay outside the gene matches. The CDR3 length is 14 residues. Germline V CDR1 and CDR2: SGHVS, FQNEAQ. The full variable domain, rest sourced from reference TRBV7-8 and TRBJ2-5, is GAGVSQSPRYKVAKRGQDVALRCDPISGHVSLFWYQQALGQGPEFLTYFQNEAQLDKSGLPSDRFFAERPEGSVSTLKIQRTQQEDSAVYLCASMQNRGVETQYFGPGTRLLVL.

This CDR3 is CASRSPDSRNQPQHF. In DNA form, the CDR3 reads TGTGCCAGCCGATCCCCGGACAGTCGCAATCAGCCCCAGCATTTT. The chain carries TRBV28 and TRBJ1-5; a weak D match, TRBD1 (6 bases). CDR3 length: 15 amino acids. Trimming pared 8 bases from V and 2 bases from J, leaving 16 bases between. Germline assignment: CDR1 MDHEN and CDR2 SYDVKM.

CDR3 sequence (DNA): TGTGCCTGGAGCATCAATCCCGGGGGGGAGTACGAGCAGTACTTC. Its protein product is CAWSINPGGEYEQYF. The V call is TRBV30, the J call TRBJ2-7, with 8 positions matching TRBD2. The germline V gene encodes CDR1 GTSNPN and CDR2 SVGIG (reference sequence). The CDR3 consists of 15 residues. After removal of 3 bases from V and 4 bases from J, the junction contained 11 bases not matched to a gene.

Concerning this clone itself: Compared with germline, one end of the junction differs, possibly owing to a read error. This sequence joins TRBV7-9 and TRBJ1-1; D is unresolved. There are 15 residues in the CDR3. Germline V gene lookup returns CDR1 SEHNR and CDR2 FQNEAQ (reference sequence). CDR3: CSSSLDPPWLTEAFF. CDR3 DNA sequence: TGTTCCAGCAGCTTAGATCCCCCCTGGCTCACTGAAGCTTTCTTT.

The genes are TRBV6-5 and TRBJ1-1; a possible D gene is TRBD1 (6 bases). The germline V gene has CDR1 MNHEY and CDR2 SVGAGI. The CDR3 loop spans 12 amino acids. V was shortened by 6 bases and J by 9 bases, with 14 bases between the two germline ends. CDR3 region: CASRERQEQAFF. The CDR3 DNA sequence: TGTGCCAGCAGGGAACGACAGGAGCAAGCTTTCTTT.

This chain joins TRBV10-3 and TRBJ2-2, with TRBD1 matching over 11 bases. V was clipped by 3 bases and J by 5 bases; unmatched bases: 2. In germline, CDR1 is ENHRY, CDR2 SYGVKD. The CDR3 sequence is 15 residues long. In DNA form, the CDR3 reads TGTGCCATCAGTGATGGGACAGGGGGGACCGGGGAGCTGTTTTTT. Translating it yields CAISDGTGGTGELFF.

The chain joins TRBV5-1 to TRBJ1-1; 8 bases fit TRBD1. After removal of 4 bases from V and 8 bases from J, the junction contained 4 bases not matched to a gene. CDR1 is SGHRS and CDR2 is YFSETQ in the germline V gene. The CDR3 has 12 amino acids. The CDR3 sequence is CASSEQGVEAFF. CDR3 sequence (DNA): TGCGCCAGCAGCGAACAGGGGGTGGAAGCTTTCTTT.

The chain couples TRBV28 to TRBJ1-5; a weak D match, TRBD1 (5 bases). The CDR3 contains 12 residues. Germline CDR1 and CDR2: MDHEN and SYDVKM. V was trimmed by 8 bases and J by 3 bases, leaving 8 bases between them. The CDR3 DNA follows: TGTGCCAGCCGGGACTACAATCAGCCCCAGCATTTT. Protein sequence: CASRDYNQPQHF. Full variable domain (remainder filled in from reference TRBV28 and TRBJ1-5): DVKVTQSSRYLVKRTGEKVFLECVQDMDHENMFWYRQDPGLGLRLIYFSYDVKMKEKGDIPEGYSVSREKKERFSLILESASTNQTSMYLCASRDYNQPQHFGDGTRLSIL.

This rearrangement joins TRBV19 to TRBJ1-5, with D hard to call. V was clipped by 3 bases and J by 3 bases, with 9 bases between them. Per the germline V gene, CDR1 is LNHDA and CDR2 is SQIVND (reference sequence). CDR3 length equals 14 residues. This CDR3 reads CASSIGLFNQPQHF. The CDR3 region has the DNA TGTGCCAGTAGTATTGGTCTATTCAATCAGCCCCAGCATTTT.

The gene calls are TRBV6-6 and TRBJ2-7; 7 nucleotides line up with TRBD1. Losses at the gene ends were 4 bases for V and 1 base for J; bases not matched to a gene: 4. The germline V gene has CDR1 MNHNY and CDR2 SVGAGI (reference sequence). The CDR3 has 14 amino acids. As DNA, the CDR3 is TGTGCCAGCAGTTTCGACAGGGATTCCTACGAGCAGTACTTC. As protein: CASSFDRDSYEQYF.

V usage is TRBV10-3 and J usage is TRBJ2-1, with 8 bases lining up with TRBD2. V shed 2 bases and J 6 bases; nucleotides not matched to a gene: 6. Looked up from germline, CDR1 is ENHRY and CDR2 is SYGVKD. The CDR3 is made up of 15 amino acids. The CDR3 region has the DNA TGTGCCATCAGTGAGCGGGAGGGGCCGTCCAATGAGCAGTTCTTC. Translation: CAISEREGPSNEQFF.

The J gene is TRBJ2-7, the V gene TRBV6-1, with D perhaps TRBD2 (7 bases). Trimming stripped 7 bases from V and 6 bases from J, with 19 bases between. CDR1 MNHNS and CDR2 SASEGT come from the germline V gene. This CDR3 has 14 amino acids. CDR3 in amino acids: CASIASGGRFEQYF. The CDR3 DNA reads TGTGCCAGCATTGCCTCCGGGGGGCGATTCGAGCAGTACTTC.

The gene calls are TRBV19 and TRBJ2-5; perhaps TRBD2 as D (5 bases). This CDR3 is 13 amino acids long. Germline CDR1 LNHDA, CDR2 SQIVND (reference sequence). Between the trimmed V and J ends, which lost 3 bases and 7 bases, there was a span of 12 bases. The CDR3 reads CASSIAPGMTQYF. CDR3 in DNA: TGTGCCAGTAGTATCGCCCCGGGGATGACCCAGTACTTC.

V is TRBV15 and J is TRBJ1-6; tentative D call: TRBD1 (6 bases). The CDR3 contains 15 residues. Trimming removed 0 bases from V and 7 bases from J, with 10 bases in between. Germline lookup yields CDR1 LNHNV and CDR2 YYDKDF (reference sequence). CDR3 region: CATSRDGQKNSPLHF. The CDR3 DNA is TGTGCCACCAGCAGAGACGGACAGAAAAATTCACCCCTCCACTTT.

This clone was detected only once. The DNA of the CDR3 is TGTGCCAGCAGCTTTCAGGGGGCGTCTGGGGAGCAGTACTTC. Protein product: CASSFQGASGEQYF. V and J are TRBV7-9 and TRBJ2-7; 8 nucleotides line up with TRBD1. The V gene's germline CDR1 is SEHNR and CDR2 FQNEAQ (reference sequence). This CDR3 has 14 amino acids. Trimming removed 3 bases from V and 7 bases from J; junction bases left unmatched: 8.

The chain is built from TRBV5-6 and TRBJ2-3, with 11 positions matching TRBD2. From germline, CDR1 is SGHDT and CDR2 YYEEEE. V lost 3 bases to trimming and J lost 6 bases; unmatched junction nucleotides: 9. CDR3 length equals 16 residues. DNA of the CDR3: TGTGCCAGCAGCTCAACCCCGGCTAGCGGGGGGGATACGCAGTATTTT. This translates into CASSSTPASGGDTQYF.

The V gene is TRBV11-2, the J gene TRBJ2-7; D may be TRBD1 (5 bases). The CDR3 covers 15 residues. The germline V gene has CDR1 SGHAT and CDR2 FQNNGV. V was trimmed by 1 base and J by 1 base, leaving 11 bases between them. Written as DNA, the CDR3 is TGTGCCAGCAGCTTAGTTTTAAGACAGTCCTACGAGCAGTACTTC. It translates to CASSLVLRQSYEQYF.

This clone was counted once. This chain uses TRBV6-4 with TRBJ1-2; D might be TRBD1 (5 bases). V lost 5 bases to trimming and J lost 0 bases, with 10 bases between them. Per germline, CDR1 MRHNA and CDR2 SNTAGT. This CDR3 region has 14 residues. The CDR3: CASSPQAANYGYTF. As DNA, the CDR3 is TGTGCCAGCAGTCCACAGGCGGCTAACTATGGCTACACCTTC.

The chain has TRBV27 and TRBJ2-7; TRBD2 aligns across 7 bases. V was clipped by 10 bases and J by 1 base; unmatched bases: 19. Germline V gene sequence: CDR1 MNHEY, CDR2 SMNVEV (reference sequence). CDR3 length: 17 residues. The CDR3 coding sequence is TGTGCCACATCCGGGGCGGGAGAAGGTTTCGGGTCCTACGAGCAGTACTTC. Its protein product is CATSGAGEGFGSYEQYF.

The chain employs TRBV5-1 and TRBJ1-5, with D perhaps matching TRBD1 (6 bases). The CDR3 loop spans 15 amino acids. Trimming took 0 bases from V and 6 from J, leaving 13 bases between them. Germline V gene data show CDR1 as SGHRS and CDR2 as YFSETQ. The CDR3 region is CASSLEGGYGQPQHF. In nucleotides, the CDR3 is TGCGCCAGCAGCTTGGAAGGGGGTTACGGTCAGCCCCAGCATTTT.

The CDR3 coding sequence is TGCGCCAGCAGTGAGTCGACAGGGAGCAATCAGCCCCAGCATTTT. Protein sequence: CASSESTGSNQPQHF. The gene calls are TRBV10-2 and TRBJ1-5; 7 bases align to TRBD1. The CDR3 totals 15 residues. Germline lookup yields CDR1 WSHSY and CDR2 SAAADI. The V segment lost 0 bases and the J segment 1 base; nucleotides outside the gene matches: 0.

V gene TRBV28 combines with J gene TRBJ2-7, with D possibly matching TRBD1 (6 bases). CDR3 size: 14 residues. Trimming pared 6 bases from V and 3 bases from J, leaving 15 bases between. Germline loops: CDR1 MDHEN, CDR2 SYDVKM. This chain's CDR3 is CASSVSGQIYEQYF. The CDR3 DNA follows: TGTGCCAGCAGCGTTTCGGGACAAATCTACGAGCAGTACTTC.

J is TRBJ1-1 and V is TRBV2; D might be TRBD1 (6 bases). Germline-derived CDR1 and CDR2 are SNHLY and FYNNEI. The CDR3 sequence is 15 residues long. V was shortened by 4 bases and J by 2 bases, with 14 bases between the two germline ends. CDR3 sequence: CASSGSGQPNTEAFF. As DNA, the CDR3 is TGTGCCAGCAGTGGGTCGGGACAACCTAACACTGAAGCTTTCTTT. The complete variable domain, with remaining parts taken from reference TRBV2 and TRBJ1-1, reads EPEVTQTPSHQVTQMGQEVILRCVPISNHLYFYWYRQILGQKVEFLVSFYNNEISEKSEIFDDQFSVERPDGSNFTLKIRSTKLEDSAMYFCASSGSGQPNTEAFFGQGTRLTVV.

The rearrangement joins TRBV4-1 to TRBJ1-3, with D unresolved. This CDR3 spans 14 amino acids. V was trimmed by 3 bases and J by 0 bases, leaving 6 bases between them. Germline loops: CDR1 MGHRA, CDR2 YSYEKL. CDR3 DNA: TGCGCCAGCAGCCATGGCGGCTCTGGAAACACCATATATTTT. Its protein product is CASSHGGSGNTIYF.